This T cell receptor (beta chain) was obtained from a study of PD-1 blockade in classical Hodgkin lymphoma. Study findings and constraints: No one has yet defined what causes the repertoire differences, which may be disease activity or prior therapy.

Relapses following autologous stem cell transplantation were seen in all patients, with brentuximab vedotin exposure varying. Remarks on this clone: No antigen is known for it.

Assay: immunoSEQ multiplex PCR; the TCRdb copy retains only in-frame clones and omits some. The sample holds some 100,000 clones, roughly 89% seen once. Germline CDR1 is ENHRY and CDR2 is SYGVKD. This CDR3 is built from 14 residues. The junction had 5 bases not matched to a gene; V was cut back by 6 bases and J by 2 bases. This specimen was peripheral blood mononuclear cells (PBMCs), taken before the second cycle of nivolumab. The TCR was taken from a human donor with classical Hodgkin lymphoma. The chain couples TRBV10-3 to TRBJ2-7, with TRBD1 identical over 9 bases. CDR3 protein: CAISPGQGPYEQYF. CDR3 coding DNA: TGTGCCATCAGCCCGGGACAGGGACCCTACGAGCAGTACTTC.